The rows below give T cell receptor beta chains drawn from one sample of a study of CD8 T cells in ankylosing spondylitis. TCRdb re-called the 5' RACE reads with MiXCR, one entry per CDR3 protein. The sample contains more than 650,000 distinct CDR3 sequences, 12% of which appear only once. Material: blood, either unsorted or a sorted T cell fraction (not recorded which). The receptors come from a male donor with ankylosing spondylitis. Each CDR3 is given without its conserved first and last residue. D genes are given only for firm matches. Where a row states a size, it is once, few, many or the class of an expanded clone; other rows omit it.

D gene	V gene	J gene	clone size	CDR3 protein
.	TRBV20-1	TRBJ2-7	few	SAFSPGPTYEQY
.	TRBV4-3	TRBJ2-6	.	ASTTGGPGANVLT
TRBD2	TRBV6-4	TRBJ2-5	few	ASSDLRVAGLQETQY
.	TRBV20-1	TRBJ1-1	.	SANPGANTEAF
.	TRBV6-2/TRBV6-3	TRBJ2-7	.	ASSEWTEQY
.	TRBV20-1	TRBJ2-2	many	SAREGNANTGELF
TRBD2	TRBV27	TRBJ2-5	many	ASSFRLAGTQY
.	TRBV20-1	TRBJ2-3	.	SAPPIDLVEGSDTQY
.	TRBV7-2	TRBJ2-1	many	ASSLVRRETNEQF
TRBD2	TRBV5-5	TRBJ2-1	.	ASSRSGGHYNEQF
TRBD1	TRBV20-1	TRBJ1-5	few	SVDRGGPGNQPQH
.	TRBV12-5	TRBJ2-2	few	ASGRGLANTGELF